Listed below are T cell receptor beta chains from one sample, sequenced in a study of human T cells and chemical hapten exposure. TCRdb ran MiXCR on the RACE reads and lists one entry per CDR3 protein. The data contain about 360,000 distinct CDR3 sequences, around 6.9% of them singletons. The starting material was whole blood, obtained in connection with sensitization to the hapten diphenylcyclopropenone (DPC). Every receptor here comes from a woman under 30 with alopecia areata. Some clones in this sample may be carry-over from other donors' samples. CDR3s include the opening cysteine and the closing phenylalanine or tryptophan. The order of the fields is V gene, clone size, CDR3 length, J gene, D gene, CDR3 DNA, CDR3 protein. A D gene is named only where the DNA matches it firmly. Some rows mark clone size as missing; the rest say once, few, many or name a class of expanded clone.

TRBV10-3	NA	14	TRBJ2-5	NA	TGTGCCATCAGTGATAAGGGGGGCCAAGAGACCCAGTACTTC	CAISDKGGQETQYF
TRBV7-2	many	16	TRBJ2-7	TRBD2	TGTGCCAGCAGCTCAGCGGGGTCGGGGAGCTCCTACGAGCAGTACTTC	CASSSAGSGSSYEQYF
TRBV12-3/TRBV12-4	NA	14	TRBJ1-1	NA	TGTGCCAGCAGTTTTCTAAGCCCGAACACTGAAGCTTTCTTT	CASSFLSPNTEAFF
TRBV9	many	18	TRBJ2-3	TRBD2	TGTGCCAGCAGCCGTCCGGAGCGGGGCATGTCTAGCACAGATACGCAGTATTTT	CASSRPERGMSSTDTQYF
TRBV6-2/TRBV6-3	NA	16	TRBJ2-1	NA	TGTGCCAGCAGTTACTCGATCTACCAGCCCTACAATGAGCAGTTCTTC	CASSYSIYQPYNEQFF
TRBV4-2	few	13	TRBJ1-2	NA	TGTGCCAGCAGCCAAGACGTGAGCTATGGCTACACCTTC	CASSQDVSYGYTF
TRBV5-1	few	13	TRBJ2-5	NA	TGCGCCAGCACGCGGGCCAGACAAGAGACCCAGTACTTC	CASTRARQETQYF
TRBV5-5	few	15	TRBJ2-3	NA	TGTGCCAGCAGCTTGTTTTTATCGACTACAGATACGCAGTATTTT	CASSLFLSTTDTQYF
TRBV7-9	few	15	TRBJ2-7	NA	TGTGCCAGCAGCTTAGGTGGCCAGGCGCCCTACGAGCAGTACTTC	CASSLGGQAPYEQYF
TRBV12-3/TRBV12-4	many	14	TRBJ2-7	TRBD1	TGTGCCAGCAGGGGACAGTCCCTCGGTGGCGAGCAGTACTTC	CASRGQSLGGEQYF
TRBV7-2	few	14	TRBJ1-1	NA	TGTGCCAGCAGCTCACCCCCCCGGGGGAGGGCGGCTTTCTTT	CASSSPPRGRAAFF
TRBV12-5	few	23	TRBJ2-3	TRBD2	TGTGCTAGTGGTTTGGCCCCAAAAACCGGGACTAGCGGGGGGCAGCAGATCACAGATACGCAGTATTTT	CASGLAPKTGTSGGQQITDTQYF
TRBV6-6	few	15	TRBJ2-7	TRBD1	TGTGCCAGCAGTTACCCGGGACAGGGTACCTACGAGCAGTACTTC	CASSYPGQGTYEQYF
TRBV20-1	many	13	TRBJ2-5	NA	TGCAGTGCTAGCGGGGGTGGACAAGAGACCCAGTACTTC	CSASGGGQETQYF
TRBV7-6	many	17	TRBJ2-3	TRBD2	TGTGCCAGCAGCTTGGCTCTCTCCGGGGGGGCTGGAGATACGCAGTATTTT	CASSLALSGGAGDTQYF
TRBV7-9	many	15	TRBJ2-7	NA	TGTGCCAGCAGCTTAATGGGAATCCCATCGGGCGAGCAGTACTTC	CASSLMGIPSGEQYF
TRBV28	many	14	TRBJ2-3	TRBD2	TGTGCCAGCAGGGCGGGGGGGCGGACAGATACGCAGTATTTT	CASRAGGRTDTQYF
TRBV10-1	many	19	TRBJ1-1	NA	TGCGCCAGCAGTGAGCTAAAAATCCGGGACCTCCTGATGAACACTGAAGCTTTCTTT	CASSELKIRDLLMNTEAFF
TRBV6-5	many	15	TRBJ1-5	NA	TGTGCCAGCAGTTACTCGAGGGCCGGGAGGCAGCCCCAGCATTTT	CASSYSRAGRQPQHF
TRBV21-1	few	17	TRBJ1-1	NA	TGTGCCAGCAGCAAACCCCAAATGGGGGATCCGAACACTGAAGCTTTCTTT	CASSKPQMGDPNTEAFF
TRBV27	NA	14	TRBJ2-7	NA	TGTGCCAGCAGTTTAGGGATCGGTAGGGAGGAGCAGTACTTC	CASSLGIGREEQYF
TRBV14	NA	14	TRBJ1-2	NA	TGTGCCAGCAGCCAAATCAAGGGCGGCTATGGCTACACCTTC	CASSQIKGGYGYTF
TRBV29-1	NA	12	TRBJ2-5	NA	TGCAGCGTCCGGGCCAATAAGGAGACCCAGTACTTC	CSVRANKETQYF
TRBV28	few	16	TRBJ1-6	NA	TGTGCCAGCAGTCCACCACGGGGGACCTATAATTCACCCCTCCACTTT	CASSPPRGTYNSPLHF
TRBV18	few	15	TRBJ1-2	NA	TGTGCCAGCTCACCACCAAAGGGTTTCGTCTATGGCTACACCTTC	CASSPPKGFVYGYTF
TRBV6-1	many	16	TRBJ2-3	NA	TGTGCCAGTAAGACGACCGGGACATACTTCACAGATACGCAGTATTTT	CASKTTGTYFTDTQYF
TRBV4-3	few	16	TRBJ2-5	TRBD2	TGCGCCAGCAGCCAAGAGACTAGCGCGTACCAAGAGACCCAGTACTTC	CASSQETSAYQETQYF
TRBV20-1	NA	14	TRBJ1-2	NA	TGCAGTGCTAGATGGGGCGGCAGTAACTATGGCTACACCTTC	CSARWGGSNYGYTF
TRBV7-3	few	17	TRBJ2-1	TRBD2	TGTGCCAGCAGCTTATCTATGCTAGCGGGTGCCGCCAATGAGCAGTTCTTC	CASSLSMLAGAANEQFF
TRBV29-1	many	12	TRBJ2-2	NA	TGCAGCGGTTGGCGGGGATCCGGGGAGCTGTTTTTT	CSGWRGSGELFF
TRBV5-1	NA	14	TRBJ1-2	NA	TGCGCCAGCAGCTTGAGGGGACTTAACTATGGCTACACCTTC	CASSLRGLNYGYTF
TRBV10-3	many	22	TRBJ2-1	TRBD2	TGTGCCATCAGTGAGGTTCCTGGATCGGCGGGTAGCGGGGGGATTACCTACAATGAGCAGTTCTTC	CAISEVPGSAGSGGITYNEQFF
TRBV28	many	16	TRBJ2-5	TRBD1	TGTGCCAGCAGACCCCCGACAGGGGGCGAAGAGGAGACCCAGTACTTC	CASRPPTGGEEETQYF
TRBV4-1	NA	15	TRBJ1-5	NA	TGCGCCAGCAGCCAGGCCCCTAATAGCAATCAGCCCCAGCATTTT	CASSQAPNSNQPQHF
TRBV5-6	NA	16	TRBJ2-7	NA	TGTGCCAGCAGCTTGGGGCCAGTAAAGAGCTCCTACGAGCAGTACTTC	CASSLGPVKSSYEQYF